Following are 5 T cell receptor beta chains from one sample sequenced in a study of shared clonotypes between healthy human individuals. Using immunoSEQ multiplex PCR, the repertoire was profiled, and TCRdb retains in-frame clones only, with some absent. This table holds around 980,000 clones, 75% to 80% found once. The sample taken for sequencing was memory CD4+ T cells from PBMCs. Subset meaning: CD45RA-negative fraction. The receptor source for this set is a man aged 18 to 29 in good health. Some clones in this sample may be carry-over from other donors' samples.

The V call is TRBV25-1, the J call TRBJ1-3, with unresolved D. Germline lookup yields CDR1 MGHDK and CDR2 SYGVNS. This CDR3 has 13 residues. V was clipped by 4 bases and J by 7 bases, with 11 bases between them. The CDR3 is CASSVGNGNTIYF. CDR3 nucleotides: TGTGCCAGCAGTGTGGGAAACGGGAACACCATATATTTT. Variable domain in full (rest from reference TRBV25-1 and TRBJ1-3): EADIYQTPRYLVIGTGKKITLECSQTMGHDKMYWYQQDPGMELHLIHYSYGVNSTEKGDLSSESTVSRIRTEHFPLTLESARPSHTSQYLCASSVGNGNTIYFGEGSWLTVV.

The chain has TRBV12-5 and TRBJ2-5, with D perhaps matching TRBD1 (6 bases). Trimming left V 8 bases short and J 4 bases short, with 20 bases between. The germline CDR1 and CDR2 sequences are LGHNT and FRNRAP. The length of the CDR3 is 15 residues. The CDR3 region is CASSYKQGSRETQYF. As DNA, the CDR3 is TGTGCTAGTAGTTACAAACAGGGTAGTAGAGAGACCCAGTACTTC.

The CDR3 DNA follows: TGTGCCAGCAGCTTCACAGTCACCGGGGAGCTGTTTTTT. Amino acids: CASSFTVTGELFF. The rearrangement joins TRBV7-3 to TRBJ2-2, with D unresolved. The CDR3 is made up of 13 amino acids. V lost 3 bases and J lost 4, with 6 bases in between. Germline V gives CDR1 SGHTA, CDR2 FQGTGA.

V is TRBV10-3 and J is TRBJ2-5; 7 bases fit TRBD1. The CDR3 sequence is 14 residues long. Unmatched junction bases numbered 5, after V lost 5 bases and J lost 2 bases. The germline V gene encodes CDR1 ENHRY and CDR2 SYGVKD. CDR3 bases: TGTGCCATCAGTAAGGACAGGCCACAAGAGACCCAGTACTTC. The encoded protein is CAISKDRPQETQYF.

The CDR3 region is CAISDPPGDGYTF. CDR3 DNA sequence: TGTGCCATCAGTGATCCGCCCGGGGACGGCTACACCTTC. The V gene is TRBV10-3, the J gene TRBJ1-2, with D perhaps TRBD1 (5 bases). CDR1 ENHRY and CDR2 SYGVKD come from the germline V gene. CDR3 length equals 13 residues. Trimming pared 3 bases from V and 8 bases from J, leaving 13 bases between.